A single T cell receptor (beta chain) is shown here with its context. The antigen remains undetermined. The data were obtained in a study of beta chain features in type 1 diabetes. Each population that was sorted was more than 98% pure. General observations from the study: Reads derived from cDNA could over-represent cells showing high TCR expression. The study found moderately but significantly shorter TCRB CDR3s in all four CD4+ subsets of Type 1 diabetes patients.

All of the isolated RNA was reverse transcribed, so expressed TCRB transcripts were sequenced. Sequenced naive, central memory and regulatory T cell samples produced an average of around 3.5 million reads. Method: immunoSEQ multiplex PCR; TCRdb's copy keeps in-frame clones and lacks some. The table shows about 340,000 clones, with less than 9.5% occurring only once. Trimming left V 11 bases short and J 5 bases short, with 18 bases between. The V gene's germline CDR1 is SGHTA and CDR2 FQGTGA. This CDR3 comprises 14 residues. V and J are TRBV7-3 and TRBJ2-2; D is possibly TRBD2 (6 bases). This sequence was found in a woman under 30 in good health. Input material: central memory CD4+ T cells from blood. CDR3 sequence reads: CAQWFGRGTGELFF. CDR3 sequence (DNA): TGTGCCCAGTGGTTCGGGAGAGGGACCGGGGAGCTGTTTTTT.